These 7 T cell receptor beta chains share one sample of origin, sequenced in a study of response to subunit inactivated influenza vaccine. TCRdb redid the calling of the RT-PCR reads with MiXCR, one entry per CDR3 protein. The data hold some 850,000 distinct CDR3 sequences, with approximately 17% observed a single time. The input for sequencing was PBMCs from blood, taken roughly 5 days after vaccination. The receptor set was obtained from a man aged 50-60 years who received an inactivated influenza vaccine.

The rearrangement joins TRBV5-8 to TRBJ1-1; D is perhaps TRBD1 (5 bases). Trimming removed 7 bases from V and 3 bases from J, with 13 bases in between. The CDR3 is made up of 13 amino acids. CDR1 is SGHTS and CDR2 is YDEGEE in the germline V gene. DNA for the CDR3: TGTGCCAGCCAGGGAGACTGGGACACTGAAGCTTTCTTT. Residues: CASQGDWDTEAFF.

The CDR3 nucleotides are TGCAGTGCTAAAGGTGTAGGAAGTAACTATGGCTACACCTTC. It is translated as CSAKGVGSNYGYTF. The rearrangement uses TRBV20-1 and TRBJ1-2; D uncertain. Germline CDR1 DFQATT, CDR2 SNEGSKA (reference sequence). Trimming left V 4 bases short and J 1 base short, with 13 bases between. There are 14 residues in the CDR3.

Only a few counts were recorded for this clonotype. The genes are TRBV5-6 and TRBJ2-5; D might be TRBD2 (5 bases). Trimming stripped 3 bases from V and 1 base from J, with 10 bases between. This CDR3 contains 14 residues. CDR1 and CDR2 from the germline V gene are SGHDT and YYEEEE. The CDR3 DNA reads TGTGCCAGCAGCTCTAACGGGGTCCAAGAGACCCAGTACTTC. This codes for CASSSNGVQETQYF.

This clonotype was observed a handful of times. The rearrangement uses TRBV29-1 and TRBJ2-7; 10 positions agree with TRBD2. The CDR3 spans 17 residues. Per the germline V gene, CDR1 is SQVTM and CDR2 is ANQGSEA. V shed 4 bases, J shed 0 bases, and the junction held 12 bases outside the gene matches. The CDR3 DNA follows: TGCAGCGTTGCTCCCCGGCTAGCGGGGGTCAACTCCTACGAGCAGTACTTC. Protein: CSVAPRLAGVNSYEQYF.

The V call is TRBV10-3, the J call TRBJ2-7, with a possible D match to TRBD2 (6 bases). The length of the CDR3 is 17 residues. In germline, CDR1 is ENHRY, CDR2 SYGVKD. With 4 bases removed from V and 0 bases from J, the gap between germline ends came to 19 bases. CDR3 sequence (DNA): TGTGCCATCAGTGGACCTCACACCAGCGGGTCCTCCTACGAGCAGTACTTC. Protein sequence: CAISGPHTSGSSYEQYF.

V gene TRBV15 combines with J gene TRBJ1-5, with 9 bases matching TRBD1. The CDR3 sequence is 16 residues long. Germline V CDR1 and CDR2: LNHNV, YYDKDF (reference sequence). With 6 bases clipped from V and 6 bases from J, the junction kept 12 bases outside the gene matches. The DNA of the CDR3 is TGTGCCACCAGGGGAGAGGGACAGGGAAAAACTCAGCCCCAGCATTTT. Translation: CATRGEGQGKTQPQHF.

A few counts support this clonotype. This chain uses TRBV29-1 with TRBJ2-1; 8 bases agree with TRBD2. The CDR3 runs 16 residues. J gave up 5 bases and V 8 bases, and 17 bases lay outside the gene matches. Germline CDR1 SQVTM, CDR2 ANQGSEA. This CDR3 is CSTSTAGVYIHNEQFF. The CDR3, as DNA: TGCAGCACTTCCACAGCGGGAGTTTATATCCACAATGAGCAGTTCTTC.